This TCR beta chain originates from a study of blood T cell repertoires in COVID-19. Study background: Specimens from acute and convalescent COVID-19 originated in the United States, Italy and Spain. The cDNA or gDNA used as material had been derived from T cells, B-cell-depleted T cells, or PBMCs.

The V and J ends lost 4 bases and 4 bases respectively, with 19 bases between them. Germline V gene sequence: CDR1 KGHSH, CDR2 LQKENI. The CDR3 is 16 amino acids. As handled by the study authors: For nucleated cells, counts were estimated from reference gene primer amplification. Using immunoSEQ multiplex PCR, the repertoire was profiled, and TCRdb retains in-frame clones only, with some absent. D and trimming were read from the DNA, whereas the V and J calls and clone size are those reported in that table. The sample includes some 46,000 clones, 83% of them seen just once. The receptor comes from a woman of 80 years or more with acute or convalescent COVID-19. The chain recombines TRBV18 with TRBJ1-1, with D perhaps TRBD1 (6 bases). Sequenced sample: peripheral blood. CDR3 sequence reads: CASSLRQAPRSTEAFF. In DNA, the CDR3 is TGTGCCAGCTCACTTAGACAGGCCCCCAGGAGCACTGAAGCTTTCTTT.